This record concerns one TCR beta chain sequence. The sample belongs to a study of T cell repertoires in cytomegalovirus infection. TCRdb re-called the reads through MiXCR, storing one row per CDR3 protein. The sample yields under 250,000 distinct CDR3 sequences, about 7% seen once. The V and J ends lost 6 bases and 7 bases respectively, with 19 bases between them. Germline values: CDR1 SGHRS, CDR2 YFSETQ. The CDR3 sequence is 15 residues long. This clonotype was sampled from a human donor in good health (CMV status not recorded). Some clones in this sample may be carry-over from other donors' samples. This chain joins TRBV5-1 and TRBJ2-2, with D possibly matching TRBD2 (6 bases). The sequencing input was PBMCs. In DNA form, the CDR3 reads TGCGCCAGCACCCGGGACGGAGGGACGGACGGGGAGCTGTTTTTT. This translates into CASTRDGGTDGELFF. Variable domain in full (rest from reference TRBV5-1 and TRBJ2-2): KAGVTQTPRYLIKTRGQQVTLSCSPISGHRSVSWYQQTPGQGLQFLFEYFSETQRNKGNFPGRFSGRQFSNSRSEMNVSTLELGDSALYLCASTRDGGTDGELFFGEGSRLTVL.